This T cell receptor beta chain was captured in a study of shared clonotypes between healthy human individuals. Study-level information: Each donor contributed plates that comprised three CD4 naive, three CD4 memory, two CD8 naive and one CD8 memory.

As regards this clone: Its antigen is not identified.

Study outcomes and limitations: When naive CD4 clonotypes were compared across a handful of donors, about 4.8% were shared. The study found lower generation probabilities in non-shared clonotypes than in those shared by all four donors.

Only in-frame clones appear in the TCRdb table, and some are missing; sequencing was by immunoSEQ multiplex PCR. The sample has roughly 640,000 clones; approximately 74% are singletons. Naive CD45RA+ and memory CD45RA-negative subsets were split from CD4+ cells. The receptor was derived from a woman aged 30 to 39 in good health. Input material: memory CD4+ T cells sorted from blood. Stated subset: CD45RA-negative fraction.

This CDR3 is CASSLGRAGPINQPQHF. The DNA of the CDR3 is TGTGCCAGCAGTTTAGGTAGGGCGGGACCCATCAATCAGCCCCAGCATTTT. The J gene is TRBJ1-5, the V gene TRBV28; a possible D gene is TRBD1 (5 bases). The V and J ends lost 2 bases and 3 bases respectively, with 17 bases between them. Germline loops: CDR1 MDHEN, CDR2 SYDVKM. This CDR3 is built from 17 residues.